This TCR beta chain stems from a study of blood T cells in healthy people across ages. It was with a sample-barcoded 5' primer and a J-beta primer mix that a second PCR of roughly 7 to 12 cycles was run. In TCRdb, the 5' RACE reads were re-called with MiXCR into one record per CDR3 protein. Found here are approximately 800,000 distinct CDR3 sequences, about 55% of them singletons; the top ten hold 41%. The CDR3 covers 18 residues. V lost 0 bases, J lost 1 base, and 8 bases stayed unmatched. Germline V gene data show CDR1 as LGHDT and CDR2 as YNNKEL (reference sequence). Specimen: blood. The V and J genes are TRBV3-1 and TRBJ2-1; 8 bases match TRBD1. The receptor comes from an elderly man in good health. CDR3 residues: CASSQDGQGAPSYNEQFF. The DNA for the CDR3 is TGTGCCAGCAGCCAAGATGGCCAGGGGGCCCCTTCCTACAATGAGCAGTTCTTC.